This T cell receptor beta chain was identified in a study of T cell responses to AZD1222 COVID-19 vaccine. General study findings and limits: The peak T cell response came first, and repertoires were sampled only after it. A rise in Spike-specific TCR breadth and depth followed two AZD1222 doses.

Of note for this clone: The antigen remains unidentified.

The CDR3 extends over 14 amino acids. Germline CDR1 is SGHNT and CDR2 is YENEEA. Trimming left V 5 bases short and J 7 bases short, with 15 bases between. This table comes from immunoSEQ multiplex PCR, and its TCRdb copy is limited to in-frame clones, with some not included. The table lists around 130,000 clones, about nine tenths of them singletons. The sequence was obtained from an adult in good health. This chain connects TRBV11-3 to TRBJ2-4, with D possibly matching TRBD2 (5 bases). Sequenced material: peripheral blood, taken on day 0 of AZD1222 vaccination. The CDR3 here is CASSKGLFENIQYF. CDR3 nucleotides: TGTGCCAGCAGCAAAGGACTGTTCGAGAACATTCAGTACTTC.